The next 15 T cell receptor beta chains were all read from a single sample in a study of blood T cell repertoires in COVID-19 (dated by TCRdb to about 2020). The receptor library was made with the immunoSEQ multiplex PCR assay. Here the immuneACCESS table is served through TCRdb, limited to in-frame sequences with V and J called. Missing clones are a known gap in these copies; in checked studies unresolved V genes cover under half, and the rest lacks a known reason. The sample table contains 250,000 to 300,000 clones; only one count was recorded for roughly 80% of them. The ten top clones hold around 3.7% of the sample. Sequencing was done on a sample of PBMCs or T cells enriched from blood (not recorded which). These receptors all come from a man over 45 who had recovered from COVID-19.

The chain is built from TRBV6-5 and TRBJ2-7; 9 bases agree with TRBD2. Trimming cost V 6 bases and J 0 bases; bases outside gene matches: 3. The CDR3 runs 14 residues. Per germline, CDR1 MNHEY and CDR2 SVGAGI. The CDR3 region is CASRLTSGSYEQYF. DNA for the CDR3: TGTGCCAGCAGGCTGACTAGCGGCTCCTACGAGCAGTACTTC.

V gene TRBV28 combines with J gene TRBJ2-7; 7 positions match TRBD1. The germline gives CDR1 MDHEN, CDR2 SYDVKM. This CDR3 has 14 residues. J was trimmed by 2 bases and V by 4 bases; bases with no gene match: 5. The CDR3 coding sequence is TGTGCCAGCAGTTCCGGGGACAGTGCCTACGAGCAGTACTTC. Translated: CASSSGDSAYEQYF. The full variable domain, with the rest looked up from reference TRBV28 and TRBJ2-7, is DVKVTQSSRYLVKRTGEKVFLECVQDMDHENMFWYRQDPGLGLRLIYFSYDVKMKEKGDIPEGYSVSREKKERFSLILESASTNQTSMYLCASSSGDSAYEQYFGPGTRLTVT.

The J gene is TRBJ2-1, the V gene TRBV10-3; 7 nucleotides agree with TRBD2. CDR1 is ENHRY, CDR2 SYGVKD, per germline. The V segment lost 0 bases and the J segment 4 bases; nucleotides outside the gene matches: 3. This CDR3 is 15 amino acids long. The CDR3 spells CAISESGGGYNEQFF. In nucleotides, the CDR3 is TGTGCCATCAGTGAGTCCGGCGGGGGATACAATGAGCAGTTCTTC.

The chain has TRBV7-2 and TRBJ1-1, with D tentatively TRBD1 (6 bases). The V and J ends lost 4 bases and 8 bases respectively, with 17 bases between them. The CDR3 runs to 14 residues. Germline assignment: CDR1 SGHTA and CDR2 FQGNSA. The CDR3 loop reads CASSSGTYREEAFF. In nucleotides, the CDR3 is TGTGCCAGCAGCTCGGGGACATACAGAGAAGAAGCTTTCTTT. The variable domain in full, with the rest retrieved from reference TRBV7-2 and TRBJ1-1, is GAGVSQSPSNKVTEKGKDVELRCDPISGHTALYWYRQSLGQGLEFLIYFQGNSAPDKSGLPSDRFSAERTGGSVSTLTIQRTQQEDSAVYLCASSSGTYREEAFFGQGTRLTVV.

This rearrangement joins TRBV18 to TRBJ2-5; no reliable D call. This CDR3 is 13 amino acids long. Trimming removed 6 bases at V and 4 bases at J, with 12 bases between. Germline CDR1 KGHSH, CDR2 LQKENI. CDR3 protein: CASSPGGGETQYF. The DNA of the CDR3 is TGTGCCAGCTCCCCAGGCGGTGGAGAGACCCAGTACTTC.

The V call is TRBV23-1, the J call TRBJ2-1; a weak D match, TRBD1 (6 bases). TRBV23-1 is treated as an ORF (open reading frame) with a function not yet certain. The CDR3 is 15 residues long. The V end lost 2 bases, the J end lost 10 bases, and 18 bases lay between the germline ends. CDR3 nucleotide sequence: TGCGCCAGCAGTCAAGCCCGGAACAGGGCGGTGGAGCAGTTCTTC. The encoded protein is CASSQARNRAVEQFF.

The table lists this clone with a count of one. The rearrangement uses TRBV9 and TRBJ2-1; 10 nucleotides line up with TRBD2. The CDR3 totals 15 residues. Trimming cost V 3 bases and J 5 bases; bases outside gene matches: 5. From germline, CDR1 is SGDLS and CDR2 YYNGEE. The CDR3 DNA reads as TGTGCCAGCAGCGACGGGACTAGCGATCACAATGAGCAGTTCTTC. This translates into CASSDGTSDHNEQFF. Full variable domain (remainder filled in from reference TRBV9 and TRBJ2-1): DSGVTQTPKHLITATGQRVTLRCSPRSGDLSVYWYQQSLDQGLQFLIQYYNGEERAKGNILERFSAQQFPDLHSELNLSSLELGDSALYFCASSDGTSDHNEQFFGPGTRLTVL.

This clone was counted once. The chain carries TRBV11-2 and TRBJ2-1; D is possibly TRBD2 (5 bases). V lost 1 base to trimming and J lost 6 bases, with 10 bases between them. The germline V gene has CDR1 SGHAT and CDR2 FQNNGV. This CDR3 is 14 amino acids long. Written as DNA, the CDR3 is TGTGCCAGCAGCTTAGTTCGGGGATCCAATGAGCAGTTCTTC. It codes for CASSLVRGSNEQFF.

The chain joins TRBV7-2 to TRBJ2-1; 11 bases map to TRBD1. The V and J ends lost 4 bases and 3 bases, in that order; junction bases with no gene match: 2. Per the germline V gene, CDR1 is SGHTA and CDR2 is FQGNSA. There are 15 residues in the CDR3. Here the CDR3 DNA reads TGTGCCAGCAGCTGGGGACAGGGGGGCTACAATGAGCAGTTCTTC. Translated: CASSWGQGGYNEQFF. The full variable domain, completed using reference TRBV7-2 and TRBJ2-1, is GAGVSQSPSNKVTEKGKDVELRCDPISGHTALYWYRQSLGQGLEFLIYFQGNSAPDKSGLPSDRFSAERTGGSVSTLTIQRTQQEDSAVYLCASSWGQGGYNEQFFGPGTRLTVL.

The rearrangement links TRBV6-5 to TRBJ1-2, with a tentative D call TRBD1 (6 bases). V dropped 7 bases and J dropped 8 bases, with 14 bases sitting between them. CDR1 and CDR2 (germline): MNHEY, SVGAGI. CDR3 length: 12 residues. The CDR3 region has the DNA TGTGCCAGCAAAAGGGGGATGGAGGGCTACACCTTC. It yields the protein CASKRGMEGYTF.

This clone was counted a single time. The V gene is TRBV19, the J gene TRBJ2-6; TRBD2 might be the D (5 bases). V shed 1 base and J shed 2 bases, with 9 bases lying between them. The CDR3 is 16 amino acids. CDR1 LNHDA and CDR2 SQIVND come from the germline V gene (reference sequence). The CDR3 reads CASSIARGTGANVLTF. CDR3 bases: TGTGCCAGTAGTATAGCCCGAGGGACTGGGGCCAACGTCCTGACTTTC. The variable domain in full, with the rest retrieved from reference TRBV19 and TRBJ2-6, is DGGITQSPKYLFRKEGQNVTLSCEQNLNHDAMYWYRQDPGQGLRLIYYSQIVNDFQKGDIAEGYSVSREKKESFPLTVTSAQKNPTAFYLCASSIARGTGANVLTFGAGSRLTVL.

The chain recombines TRBV11-2 with TRBJ1-2; perhaps TRBD1 as D (6 bases). V was shortened by 4 bases and J by 3 bases, with 9 bases between the two germline ends. This CDR3 comprises 13 residues. Germline V lookup: CDR1 SGHAT, CDR2 FQNNGV. The CDR3 region has the DNA TGTGCCAGCAGCTCCACAGGGTACTATGGCTACACCTTC. Protein sequence: CASSSTGYYGYTF.

The V call is TRBV11-2, the J call TRBJ2-7; D might be TRBD1 (6 bases). Germline V gene lookup returns CDR1 SGHAT and CDR2 FQNNGV. The V gene lost 1 base and the J gene lost 0 bases, with 10 bases spanning the gap. This CDR3 comprises 15 residues. CDR3 sequence reads: CASSLAHRASYEQYF. CDR3 nucleotides: TGTGCCAGCAGCTTAGCCCACAGGGCCTCCTACGAGCAGTACTTC.

The chain couples TRBV6-5 to TRBJ1-2, with a weak D call TRBD1 (6 bases). Germline loops: CDR1 MNHEY, CDR2 SVGAGI. CDR3 length: 14 residues. Trimming took 6 bases from V and 10 from J, leaving 21 bases between them. As DNA, the CDR3 is TGTGCCAGCAGACCAGACGGACAGATTATGGACTACACCTTC. Translating it yields CASRPDGQIMDYTF.

This clone came up once. The chain is built from TRBV29-1 and TRBJ1-1; 11 nucleotides align to TRBD1. The CDR3 has 14 residues. J gave up 5 bases and V 5 bases, and 7 bases lay outside the gene matches. The germline V gene has CDR1 SQVTM and CDR2 ANQGSEA. Here the CDR3 DNA reads TGCAGCGTTATACGGACAGGGGGCATTACTGAAGCTTTCTTT. It specifies CSVIRTGGITEAFF.